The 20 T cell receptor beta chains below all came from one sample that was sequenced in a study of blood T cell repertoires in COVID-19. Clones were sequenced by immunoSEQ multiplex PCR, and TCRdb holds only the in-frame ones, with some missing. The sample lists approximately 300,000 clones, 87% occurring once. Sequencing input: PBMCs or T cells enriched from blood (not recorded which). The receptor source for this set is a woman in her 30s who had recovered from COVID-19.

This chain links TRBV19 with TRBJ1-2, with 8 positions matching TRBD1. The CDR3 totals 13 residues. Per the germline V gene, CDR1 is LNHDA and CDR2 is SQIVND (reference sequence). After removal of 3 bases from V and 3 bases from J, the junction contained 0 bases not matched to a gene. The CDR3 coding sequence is TGTGCCAGTAGTATGGACAGGGACTATGGCTACACCTTC. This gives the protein CASSMDRDYGYTF.

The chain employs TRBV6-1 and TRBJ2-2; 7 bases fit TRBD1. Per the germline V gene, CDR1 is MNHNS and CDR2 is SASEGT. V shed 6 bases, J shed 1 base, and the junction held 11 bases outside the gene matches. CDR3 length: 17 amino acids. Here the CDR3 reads CASREPRQGRNTGELFF. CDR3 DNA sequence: TGTGCCAGCAGGGAACCAAGACAGGGAAGGAACACCGGGGAGCTGTTTTTT.

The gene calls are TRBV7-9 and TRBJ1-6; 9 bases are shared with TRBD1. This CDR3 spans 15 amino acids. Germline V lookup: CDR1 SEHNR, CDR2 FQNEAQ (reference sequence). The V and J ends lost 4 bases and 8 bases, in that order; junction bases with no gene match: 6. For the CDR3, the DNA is TGTGCCAGCAGCTCCCGGACAGGGGCGGATTCACCCCTCCACTTT. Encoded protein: CASSSRTGADSPLHF.

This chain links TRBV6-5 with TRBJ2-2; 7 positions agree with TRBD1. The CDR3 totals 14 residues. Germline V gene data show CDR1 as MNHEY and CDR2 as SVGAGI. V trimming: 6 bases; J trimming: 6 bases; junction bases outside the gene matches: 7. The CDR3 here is CASSNLDRAGELFF. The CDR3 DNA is TGTGCCAGCAGCAATCTCGACAGGGCCGGGGAGCTGTTTTTT.

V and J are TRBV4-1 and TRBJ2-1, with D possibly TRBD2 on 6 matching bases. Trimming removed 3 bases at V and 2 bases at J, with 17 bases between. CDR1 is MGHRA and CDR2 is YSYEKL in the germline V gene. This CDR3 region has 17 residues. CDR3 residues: CASSQLRGAGPYNEQFF. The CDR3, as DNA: TGCGCCAGCAGCCAGCTCCGGGGCGCGGGGCCCTACAATGAGCAGTTCTTC.

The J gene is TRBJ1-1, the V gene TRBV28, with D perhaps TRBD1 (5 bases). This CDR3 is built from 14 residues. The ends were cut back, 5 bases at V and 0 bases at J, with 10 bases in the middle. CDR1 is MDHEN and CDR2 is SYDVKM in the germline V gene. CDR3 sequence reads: CASSRGQLNTEAFF. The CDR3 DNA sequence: TGTGCCAGCAGTCGCGGACAATTGAACACTGAAGCTTTCTTT.

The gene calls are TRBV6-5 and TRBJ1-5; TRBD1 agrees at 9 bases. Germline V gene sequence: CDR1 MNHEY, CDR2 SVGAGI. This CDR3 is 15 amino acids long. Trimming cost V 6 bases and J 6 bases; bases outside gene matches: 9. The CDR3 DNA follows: TGTGCCAGCAGCCGGGGGGACAGGGCGGCTCAGCCCCAGCATTTT. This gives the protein CASSRGDRAAQPQHF.

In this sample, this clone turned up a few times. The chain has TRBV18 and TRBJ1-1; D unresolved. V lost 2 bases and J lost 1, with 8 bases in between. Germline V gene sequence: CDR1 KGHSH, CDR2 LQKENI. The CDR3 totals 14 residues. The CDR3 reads CASSPSPRNTEAFF. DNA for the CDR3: TGTGCCAGCTCACCATCTCCCCGGAACACTGAAGCTTTCTTT.

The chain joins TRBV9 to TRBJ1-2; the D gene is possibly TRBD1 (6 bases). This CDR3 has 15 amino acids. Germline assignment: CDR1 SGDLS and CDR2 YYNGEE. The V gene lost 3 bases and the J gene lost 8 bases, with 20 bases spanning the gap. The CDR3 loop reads CASSGKLTGPTGYTF. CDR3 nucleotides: TGTGCCAGCAGCGGAAAGTTAACAGGGCCTACCGGCTACACCTTC. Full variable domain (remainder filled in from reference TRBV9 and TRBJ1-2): DSGVTQTPKHLITATGQRVTLRCSPRSGDLSVYWYQQSLDQGLQFLIQYYNGEERAKGNILERFSAQQFPDLHSELNLSSLELGDSALYFCASSGKLTGPTGYTFGSGTRLTVV.

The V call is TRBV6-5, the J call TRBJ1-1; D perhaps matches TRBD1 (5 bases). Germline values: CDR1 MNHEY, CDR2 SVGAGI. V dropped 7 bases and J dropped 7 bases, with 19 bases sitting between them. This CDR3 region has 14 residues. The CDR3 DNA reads TGTGCCAGCACCCCCTGGGGCGGGGAGAGTGAAGCTTTCTTT. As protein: CASTPWGGESEAFF.

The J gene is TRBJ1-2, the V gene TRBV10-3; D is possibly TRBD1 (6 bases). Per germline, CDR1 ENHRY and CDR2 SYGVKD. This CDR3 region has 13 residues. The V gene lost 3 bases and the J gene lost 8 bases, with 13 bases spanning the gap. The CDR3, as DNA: TGTGCCATCAGTGACCAGACGGGGGGCGGCTACACCTTC. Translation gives CAISDQTGGGYTF.

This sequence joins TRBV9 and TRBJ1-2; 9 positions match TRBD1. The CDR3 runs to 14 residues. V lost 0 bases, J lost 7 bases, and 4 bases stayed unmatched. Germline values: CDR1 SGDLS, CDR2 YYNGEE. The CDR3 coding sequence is TGTGCCAGCAGCGTAGGTGGGACAGGGACTGGCTACACCTTC. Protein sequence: CASSVGGTGTGYTF.

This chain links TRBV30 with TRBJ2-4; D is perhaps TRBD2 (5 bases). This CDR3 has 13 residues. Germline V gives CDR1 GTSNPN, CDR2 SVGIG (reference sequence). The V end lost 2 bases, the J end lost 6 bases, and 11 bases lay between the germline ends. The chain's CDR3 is CAWSSGVGNIQYF. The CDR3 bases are TGTGCCTGGAGTTCCGGGGTCGGAAACATTCAGTACTTC.

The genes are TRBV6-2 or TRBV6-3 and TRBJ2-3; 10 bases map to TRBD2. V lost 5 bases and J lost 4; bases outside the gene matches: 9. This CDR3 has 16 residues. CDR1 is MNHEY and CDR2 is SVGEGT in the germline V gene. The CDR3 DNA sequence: TGTGCCAGCAGTCTAAGGACTAGCGGAGGGGCAGATACGCAGTATTTT. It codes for CASSLRTSGGADTQYF.

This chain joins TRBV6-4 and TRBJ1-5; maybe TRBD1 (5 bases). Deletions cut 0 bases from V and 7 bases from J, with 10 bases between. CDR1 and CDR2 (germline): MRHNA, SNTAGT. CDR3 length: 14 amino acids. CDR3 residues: CASSDSAGLQPQHF. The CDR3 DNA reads TGTGCCAGCAGTGACTCGGCAGGGCTCCAGCCCCAGCATTTT.

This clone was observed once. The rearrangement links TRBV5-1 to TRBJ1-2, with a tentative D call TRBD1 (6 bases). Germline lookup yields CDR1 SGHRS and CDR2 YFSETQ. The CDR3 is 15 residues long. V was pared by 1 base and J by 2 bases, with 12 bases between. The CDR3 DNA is TGCGCCAGCAGCTTGCAAGCCGGACAGAACTATGGCTACACCTTC. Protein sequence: CASSLQAGQNYGYTF.

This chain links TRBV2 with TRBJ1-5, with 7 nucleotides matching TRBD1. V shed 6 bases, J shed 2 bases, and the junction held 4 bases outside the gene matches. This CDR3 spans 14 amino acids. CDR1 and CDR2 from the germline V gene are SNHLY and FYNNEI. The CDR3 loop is CASSDRDGNQPQHF. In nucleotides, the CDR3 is TGTGCCAGCAGCGACAGGGACGGCAATCAGCCCCAGCATTTT.

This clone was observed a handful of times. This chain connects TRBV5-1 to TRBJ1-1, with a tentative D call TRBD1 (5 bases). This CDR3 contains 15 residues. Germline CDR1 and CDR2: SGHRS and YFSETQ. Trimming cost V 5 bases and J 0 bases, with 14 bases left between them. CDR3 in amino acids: CASRDRQSLNTEAFF. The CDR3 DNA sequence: TGCGCCAGCAGGGACCGACAGTCCCTGAACACTGAAGCTTTCTTT.

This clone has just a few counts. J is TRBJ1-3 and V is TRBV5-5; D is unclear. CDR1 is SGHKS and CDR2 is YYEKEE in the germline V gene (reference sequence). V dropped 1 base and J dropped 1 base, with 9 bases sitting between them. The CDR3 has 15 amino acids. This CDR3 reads CASSLLSASGNTIYF. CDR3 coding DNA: TGTGCCAGCAGCTTGTTGTCTGCGTCTGGAAACACCATATATTTT.

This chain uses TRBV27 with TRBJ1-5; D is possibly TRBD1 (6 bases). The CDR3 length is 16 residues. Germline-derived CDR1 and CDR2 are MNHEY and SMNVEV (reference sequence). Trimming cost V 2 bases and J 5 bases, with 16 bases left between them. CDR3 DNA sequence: TGTGCCAGCAGTTTAGGAACAGGGATCAACGATCAGCCCCAGCATTTT. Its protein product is CASSLGTGINDQPQHF.